The present T cell receptor (beta chain) was sequenced within a study of blood T cell repertoires in COVID-19. Study details: Material from acute and convalescent COVID-19 was sourced from the United States, Italy and Spain. Sample material is recorded as cDNA or gDNA derived from T cells, B-cell-depleted T cells, or PBMCs.

The CDR3 extends over 16 amino acids. The V gene's germline CDR1 is SGHTA and CDR2 FQGNSA. Trimming took 1 base from V and 2 from J; bases not matched to a gene: 5. Here immunoSEQ multiplex PCR was the method, and the copy in TCRdb shows in-frame clones only, minus some. This sample has approximately 6,600 clones, with 80% to 90% found just once. Sequences were obtained from peripheral blood. The source is a man older than 75 with active COVID-19. The chain employs TRBV7-2 and TRBJ2-5, with TRBD2 matching over 9 bases. The CDR3 DNA reads as TGTGCCAGCAGCTTAGGGCTAGCGGGGAATCAAGAGACCCAGTACTTC. Translated: CASSLGLAGNQETQYF. Full variable domain (missing parts from reference TRBV7-2 and TRBJ2-5): GAGVSQSPSNKVTEKGKDVELRCDPISGHTALYWYRQSLGQGLEFLIYFQGNSAPDKSGLPSDRFSAERTGGSVSTLTIQRTQQEDSAVYLCASSLGLAGNQETQYFGPGTRLLVL.